This TCR beta chain was captured by sequencing in a study of blood T cell repertoires in COVID-19. Overall study: Collection of acute and convalescent COVID-19 samples took place in the United States, Italy and Spain. Nucleic acid was either cDNA or gDNA, and it came from T cells, B-cell-depleted T cells, or PBMCs.

V was clipped by 3 bases and J by 6 bases, with 9 bases between them. The CDR3 is 13 amino acids. CDR1 and CDR2 from the germline V gene are SGDLS and YYNGEE. The repertoire was sequenced with immunoSEQ multiplex PCR; TCRdb's copy has only in-frame clones and lacks some. In the table there are about 180,000 clones, 65% to 90% of which are singletons. The sequenced sample was peripheral blood. The sequence was obtained from a human donor in a cohort sampled during active COVID-19. V gene TRBV9 combines with J gene TRBJ1-4; possibly TRBD1 for D (6 bases). The CDR3 here is CASSAHRDEKLFF. CDR3 in DNA: TGTGCCAGCAGCGCCCACAGGGATGAAAAACTGTTTTTT.